This TCR beta chain was profiled in a study of blood T cells in healthy people across ages. Researchers report isolating at least 6 million PBMCs per sample. A second roughly 6 to 12 cycle PCR used barcoded and J-beta primers. MiXCR, run by TCRdb on the 5' RACE reads, gives a single entry per CDR3 protein. This table has 1.2 million to 1.5 million distinct CDR3 sequences, 42% appearing once. V was clipped by 4 bases and J by 1 base; unmatched bases: 4. The CDR3 consists of 16 residues. Looked up from germline, CDR1 is SGHRS and CDR2 is YFSETQ. V is TRBV5-1 and J is TRBJ1-4; 10 nucleotides agree with TRBD1. This TCR was sampled from a woman younger than 35 in good health. Sequences were obtained from blood. The CDR3 spells CASSTGQGGTNEKLFF. CDR3 coding DNA: TGCGCCAGCAGCACCGGACAGGGGGGAACTAATGAAAAACTGTTTTTT.